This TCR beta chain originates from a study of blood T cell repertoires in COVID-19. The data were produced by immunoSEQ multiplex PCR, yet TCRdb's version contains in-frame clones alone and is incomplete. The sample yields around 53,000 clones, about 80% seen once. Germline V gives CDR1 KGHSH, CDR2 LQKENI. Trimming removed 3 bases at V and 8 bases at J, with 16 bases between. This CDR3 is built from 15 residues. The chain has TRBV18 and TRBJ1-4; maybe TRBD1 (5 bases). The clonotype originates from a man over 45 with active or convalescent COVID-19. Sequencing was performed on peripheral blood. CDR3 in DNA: TGTGCCAGCTCACCCATCCAGGCGCAGGGCGAAAAACTGTTTTTT. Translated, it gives CASSPIQAQGEKLFF.